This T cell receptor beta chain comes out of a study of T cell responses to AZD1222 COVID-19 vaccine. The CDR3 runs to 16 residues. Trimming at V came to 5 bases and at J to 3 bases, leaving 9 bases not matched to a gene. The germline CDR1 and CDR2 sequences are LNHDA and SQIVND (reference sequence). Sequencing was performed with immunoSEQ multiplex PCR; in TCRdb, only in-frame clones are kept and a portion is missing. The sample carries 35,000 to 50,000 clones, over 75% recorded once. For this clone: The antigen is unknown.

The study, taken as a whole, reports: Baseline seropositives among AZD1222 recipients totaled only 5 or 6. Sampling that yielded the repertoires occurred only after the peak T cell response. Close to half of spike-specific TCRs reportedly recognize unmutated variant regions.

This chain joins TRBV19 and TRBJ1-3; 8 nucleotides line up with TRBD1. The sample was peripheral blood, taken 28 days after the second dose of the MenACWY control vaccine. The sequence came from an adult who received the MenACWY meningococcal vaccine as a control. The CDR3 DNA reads TGTGCCAGTAGTCCTCAGGGGGCAACAGATGGAAACACCATATATTTT. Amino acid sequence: CASSPQGATDGNTIYF.